This T cell receptor beta chain was documented in a study of CD8 T cells in ankylosing spondylitis. This clonotype has a count of ten or more. TCRdb ran MiXCR on the 5' RACE reads and lists one entry per CDR3 protein. The repertoire holds roughly 130,000 distinct CDR3 sequences, with about 6.5% as singletons. Sequencing was done on a sample of blood, either unsorted or a sorted T cell fraction (not recorded which). The sequence was obtained from a male donor with ankylosing spondylitis or in good health (not recorded which).

This CDR3 reads CASSRGRSYEQYF. DNA of the CDR3: TGTGCCAGCAGCCGAGGACGGTCCTACGAGCAGTACTTC. The genes are TRBV7-3 and TRBJ2-7; D is unclear. Germline V gene lookup returns CDR1 SGHTA and CDR2 FQGTGA. The length of the CDR3 is 13 residues. The V end lost 5 bases, the J end lost 1 base, and 9 bases lay between the germline ends. Combining the CDR3 with reference TRBV7-3 and TRBJ2-7 gives the whole variable domain GAGVSQTPSNKVTEKGKYVELRCDPISGHTALYWYRQSLGQGPEFLIYFQGTGAADDSGLPNDRFFAVRPEGSVSTLKIQRTERGDSAVYLCASSRGRSYEQYFGPGTRLTVT.